Below, 20 T cell receptor beta chains from the same sample are listed, as sequenced in a study of T cells after yellow fever vaccination. TCRdb reprocessed the 5' RACE reads via MiXCR and lists one record per CDR3 protein. The sample has some 240,000 distinct CDR3 sequences; about 5.2% are singletons. The source material was CD4+ T cells sorted from PBMCs, sampled on the day of the yellow fever booster vaccination. The receptors derive from a man between 18 and 35 years old who received the YFV17D yellow fever vaccine.

The chain carries TRBV10-3 and TRBJ1-3; D perhaps matches TRBD1 (5 bases). The CDR3 totals 14 residues. Germline lookup yields CDR1 ENHRY and CDR2 SYGVKD. The V end was cut by 11 bases, the J end by 8 bases, with 22 bases between. The CDR3 region is CASLGSQGSDTIYF. CDR3 bases: TGTGCCTCGTTGGGGTCGCAGGGATCGGACACCATATATTTT.

The chain recombines TRBV5-1 with TRBJ2-4; D tentatively reads TRBD1 or TRBD2 (5 bases each). Germline loops: CDR1 SGHRS, CDR2 YFSETQ. The ends were cut back, 1 base at V and 0 bases at J, with 8 bases in the middle. The CDR3 consists of 15 residues. The CDR3 reads CASSLTGGAKNIQYF. The CDR3 DNA reads as TGCGCCAGCAGCTTGACAGGAGGAGCCAAAAACATTCAGTACTTC.

This clonotype has more than one count but fewer than ten. The rearrangement uses TRBV9 and TRBJ2-5; D is possibly TRBD2 (6 bases). The CDR3 runs 15 residues. V lost 3 bases to trimming and J lost 5 bases, with 17 bases between them. Germline V gives CDR1 SGDLS, CDR2 YYNGEE. CDR3 bases: TGTGCCAGCAGCGAGCCTCGGGGAGGTGGCGAGACCCAGTACTTC. The encoded protein is CASSEPRGGGETQYF.

Only a few counts were recorded for this clonotype. The chain links TRBV5-1 to TRBJ2-7, with 7 bases fitting TRBD1. The CDR3 loop spans 15 amino acids. With V trimmed by 0 bases and J by 0 bases, 3 bases remained unmatched. The V gene's germline CDR1 is SGHRS and CDR2 YFSETQ. CDR3 in DNA: TGCGCCAGCAGCTTGGGGGACAGCATCTCCTACGAGCAGTACTTC. It is translated as CASSLGDSISYEQYF. The complete variable domain, with remaining parts taken from reference TRBV5-1 and TRBJ2-7, reads KAGVTQTPRYLIKTRGQQVTLSCSPISGHRSVSWYQQTPGQGLQFLFEYFSETQRNKGNFPGRFSGRQFSNSRSEMNVSTLELGDSALYLCASSLGDSISYEQYFGPGTRLTVT.

This clonotype turned up a few times. V gene TRBV9 combines with J gene TRBJ2-1; D may be TRBD1 (5 bases). The V gene's germline CDR1 is SGDLS and CDR2 YYNGEE. The CDR3 is made up of 16 amino acids. V shed 3 bases and J shed 5 bases, with 18 bases lying between them. CDR3 residues: CASSANGQGLDNEQFF. CDR3 DNA sequence: TGTGCCAGCAGCGCTAATGGGCAGGGATTAGACAATGAGCAGTTCTTC.

This chain joins TRBV7-9 and TRBJ1-1, with TRBD1 matching over 10 bases. Germline V gene lookup returns CDR1 SEHNR and CDR2 FQNEAQ (reference sequence). This CDR3 is built from 17 residues. With V trimmed by 4 bases and J by 5 bases, 13 bases remained unmatched. The CDR3 sequence: CASSSAWRDRGRTEAFF. The CDR3 DNA is TGTGCCAGCAGCTCGGCGTGGCGGGACAGGGGACGTACTGAAGCTTTCTTT.

In its sample, this clonotype was seen a few times. This rearrangement joins TRBV4-3 to TRBJ1-3; weak D call: TRBD1 (5 bases). Germline values: CDR1 LGHNA, CDR2 YSLEER. This CDR3 spans 16 amino acids. With 2 bases removed from V and 2 bases from J, the gap between germline ends came to 13 bases. CDR3 in amino acids: CASSQSRGQAGNTIYF. Written as DNA, the CDR3 is TGCGCCAGCAGCCAATCAAGGGGCCAAGCTGGAAACACCATATATTTT.

The chain joins TRBV7-9 to TRBJ1-4, with 8 bases matching TRBD1. Germline CDR1 is SEHNR and CDR2 is FQNEAQ (reference sequence). Germline trimming cut 8 bases from V and 4 bases from J; bases unmatched to any gene: 9. The CDR3 sequence is 15 residues long. The CDR3 DNA reads as TGTGCCAGCGTCACAGGGGGAACCCTTAATGAAAAACTGTTTTTT. Amino acid sequence: CASVTGGTLNEKLFF.

This clonotype was recorded a few times. The chain carries TRBV20-1 and TRBJ2-6; D not certain. The germline V and J ends were trimmed by 7 bases and 3 bases, with 4 bases remaining between them. CDR1 is DFQATT and CDR2 is SNEGSKA in the germline V gene (reference sequence). The CDR3 runs 11 residues. The CDR3 here is CSGRGANVLTF. The CDR3 bases are TGCAGTGGGCGTGGGGCCAACGTCCTGACTTTC.

This clonotype was observed a few times. Here the CDR3 DNA reads TGCGCCAGCAGCCCATTTGACAGGTCCTACGAGCAGTACGTC. It is translated as CASSPFDRSYEQYV. J is TRBJ2-7 and V is TRBV4-1; maybe TRBD1 (6 bases). The CDR3 is 14 amino acids. The germline gives CDR1 MGHRA, CDR2 YSYEKL. With 4 bases removed from V and 1 base from J, the gap between germline ends came to 11 bases.

This clonotype has a handful of counts. V and J are TRBV6-2 or TRBV6-3 and TRBJ2-1, with D possibly TRBD1 on 6 matching bases. CDR3 size: 13 residues. V lost 6 bases, J lost 4 bases, and 10 bases lay in between. Per germline, CDR1 MNHEY and CDR2 SVGEGT. CDR3 protein: CASSWDTYNEQFF. The CDR3 DNA reads TGTGCCAGCAGCTGGGACACATACAATGAGCAGTTCTTC.

This clonotype was seen many times. This sequence joins TRBV5-1 and TRBJ2-7; 7 nucleotides agree with TRBD1. Germline CDR1 reads SGHRS; CDR2 reads YFSETQ. The CDR3 consists of 13 residues. V lost 7 bases to trimming and J lost 0 bases; unmatched junction nucleotides: 4. CDR3 DNA: TGCGCCAGCTCAGACAGGGCCTCCTACGAGCAGTACTTC. The encoded protein is CASSDRASYEQYF.

This clonotype was counted at least ten times. The rearrangement joins TRBV10-3 to TRBJ2-2; D possibly corresponds to TRBD1 (6 bases). The CDR3 is 11 amino acids. The germline CDR1 and CDR2 sequences are ENHRY and SYGVKD. V shed 8 bases and J shed 5 bases, with 6 bases lying between them. This chain's CDR3 is CAIQGTGELFF. The CDR3 DNA sequence: TGTGCCATCCAGGGGACCGGGGAGCTGTTTTTT.

The rearrangement joins TRBV7-3 to TRBJ1-6; 7 positions match TRBD1. The junction had 2 bases not matched to a gene; V was cut back by 5 bases and J by 4 bases. There are 14 residues in the CDR3. The germline V gene has CDR1 SGHTA and CDR2 FQGTGA. The CDR3 region has the DNA TGTGCCAGCAGCGCACAGGGGTATAATTCACCCCTCCACTTT. Protein product: CASSAQGYNSPLHF. Full variable domain (missing parts from reference TRBV7-3 and TRBJ1-6): GAGVSQTPSNKVTEKGKYVELRCDPISGHTALYWYRQSLGQGPEFLIYFQGTGAADDSGLPNDRFFAVRPEGSVSTLKIQRTERGDSAVYLCASSAQGYNSPLHFGNGTRLTVT.

This chain joins TRBV30 and TRBJ2-1, with D possibly being TRBD1 or TRBD2 (6 bases each). Germline lookup yields CDR1 GTSNPN and CDR2 SVGIG (reference sequence). CDR3 size: 21 residues. Trimming stripped 3 bases from V and 7 bases from J, with 37 bases between. This CDR3 is CAWRVGGGTIGPPLPTNEQFF. The CDR3 DNA sequence: TGTGCCTGGAGGGTTGGAGGGGGTACGATCGGGCCCCCACTCCCCACGAATGAGCAGTTCTTC.

The V call is TRBV11-1, the J call TRBJ1-3; D is possibly TRBD1 (6 bases). Trimming pared 2 bases from V and 4 bases from J, leaving 9 bases between. The CDR3 contains 14 residues. Germline loops: CDR1 SGHAT, CDR2 FQDESV (reference sequence). CDR3 DNA sequence: TGTGCCAGCAGCTTATCAGGGGACGGAAACACCATATATTTT. Its protein product is CASSLSGDGNTIYF.

The CDR3 reads CASSGQGRETQYF. The DNA for the CDR3 is TGTGCCAGCAGTGGACAGGGGCGGGAGACCCAGTACTTC. This chain connects TRBV6-5 to TRBJ2-5; 9 bases fit TRBD1. This CDR3 contains 13 residues. Germline V CDR1 and CDR2: MNHEY, SVGAGI. J lost 5 bases, V lost 5 bases, and 3 bases had no gene match.

The chain employs TRBV12-3 or TRBV12-4 and TRBJ2-7; D gene uncertain. V lost 8 bases to trimming and J lost 10 bases, with 21 bases between them. This CDR3 contains 13 residues. CDR3 DNA: TGTGCCAGCCGCGTGGTGAAGGACGCCGGACAGTACTTC. Translated, it gives CASRVVKDAGQYF.

V usage is TRBV14 and J usage is TRBJ2-5, with D uncertain. The germline CDR1 and CDR2 sequences are SGHDN and FVKESK. Trimming pared 5 bases from V and 2 bases from J, leaving 12 bases between. This CDR3 has 14 amino acids. The CDR3 DNA reads TGTGCCAGCAGCGGAAGCCCTGTTCAAGAGACCCAGTACTTC. This encodes CASSGSPVQETQYF. The full variable domain, its missing parts supplied by reference TRBV14 and TRBJ2-5, is EAGVTQFPSHSVIEKGQTVTLRCDPISGHDNLYWYRRVMGKEIKFLLHFVKESKQDESGMPNNRFLAERTGGTYSTLKVQPAELEDSGVYFCASSGSPVQETQYFGPGTRLLVL.

The chain is built from TRBV12-3 or TRBV12-4 and TRBJ1-4; perhaps TRBD1 as D (6 bases). The CDR3 length is 15 residues. The V gene lost 5 bases and the J gene lost 8 bases, with 18 bases spanning the gap. The CDR3 nucleotides are TGTGCCAGCAGTGCGTATCAGGGGAGTGGGGAAAAACTGTTTTTT. This sequence encodes CASSAYQGSGEKLFF.